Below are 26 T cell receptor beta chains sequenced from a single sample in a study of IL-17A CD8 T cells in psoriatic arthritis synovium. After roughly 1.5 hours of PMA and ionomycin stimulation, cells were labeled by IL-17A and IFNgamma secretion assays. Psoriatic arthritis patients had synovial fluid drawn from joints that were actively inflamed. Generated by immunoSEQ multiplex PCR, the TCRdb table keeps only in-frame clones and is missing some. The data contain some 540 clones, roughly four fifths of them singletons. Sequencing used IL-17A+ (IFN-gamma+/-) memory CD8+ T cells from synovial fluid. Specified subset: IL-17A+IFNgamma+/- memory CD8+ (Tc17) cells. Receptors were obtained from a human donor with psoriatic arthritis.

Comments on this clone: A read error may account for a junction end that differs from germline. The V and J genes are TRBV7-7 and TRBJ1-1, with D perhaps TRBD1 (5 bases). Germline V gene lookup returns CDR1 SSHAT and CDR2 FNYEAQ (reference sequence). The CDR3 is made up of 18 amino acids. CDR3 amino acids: CASSPSEGAGSGNTEAFF. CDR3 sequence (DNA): TGTGCTAGCAGCCCCTCGGAAGGGGCAGGGAGTGGGAACACTGAAGCTTTCTTT.

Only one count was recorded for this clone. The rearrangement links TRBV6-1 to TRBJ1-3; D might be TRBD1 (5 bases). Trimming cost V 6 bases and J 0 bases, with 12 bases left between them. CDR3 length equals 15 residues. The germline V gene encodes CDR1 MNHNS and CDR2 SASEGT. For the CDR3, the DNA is TGTGCCAGCAGCCTTAGACAGTTCTCTGGAAACACCATATATTTT. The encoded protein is CASSLRQFSGNTIYF.

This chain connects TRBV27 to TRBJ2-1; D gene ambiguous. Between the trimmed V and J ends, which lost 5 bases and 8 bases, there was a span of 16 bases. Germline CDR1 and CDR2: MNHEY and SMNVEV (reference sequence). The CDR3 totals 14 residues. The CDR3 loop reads CASSRGQYRDEQFF. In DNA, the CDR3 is TGTGCCAGCAGTCGCGGTCAGTATAGGGATGAGCAGTTCTTC.

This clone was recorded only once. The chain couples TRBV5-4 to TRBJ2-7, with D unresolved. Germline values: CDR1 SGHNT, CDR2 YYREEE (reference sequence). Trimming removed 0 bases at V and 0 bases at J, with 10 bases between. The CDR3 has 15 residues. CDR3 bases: TGTGCCAGCAGCTTGGCACCAGCCAACTCCTACGAGCAGTACTTC. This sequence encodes CASSLAPANSYEQYF.

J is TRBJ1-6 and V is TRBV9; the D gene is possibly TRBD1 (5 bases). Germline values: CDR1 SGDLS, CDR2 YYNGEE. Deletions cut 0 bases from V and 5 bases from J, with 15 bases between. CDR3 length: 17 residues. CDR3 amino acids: CASSVGSSGFDNSPLHF. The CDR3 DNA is TGTGCCAGCAGCGTAGGTTCTTCAGGGTTCGATAATTCACCCCTCCACTTT.

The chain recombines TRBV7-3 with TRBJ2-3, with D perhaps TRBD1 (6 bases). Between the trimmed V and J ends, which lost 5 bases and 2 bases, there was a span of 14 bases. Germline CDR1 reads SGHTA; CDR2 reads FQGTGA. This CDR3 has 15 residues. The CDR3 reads CASSPTGAFTDTQYF. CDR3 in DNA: TGTGCCAGCAGCCCGACAGGCGCCTTCACAGATACGCAGTATTTT.

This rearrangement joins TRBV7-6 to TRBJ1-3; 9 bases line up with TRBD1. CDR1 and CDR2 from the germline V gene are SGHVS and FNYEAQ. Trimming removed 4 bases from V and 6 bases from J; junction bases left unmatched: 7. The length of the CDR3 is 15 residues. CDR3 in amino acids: CASSSGQGRVNTIYF. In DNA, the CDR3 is TGTGCCAGCAGCTCAGGACAGGGGCGGGTAAACACCATATATTTT.

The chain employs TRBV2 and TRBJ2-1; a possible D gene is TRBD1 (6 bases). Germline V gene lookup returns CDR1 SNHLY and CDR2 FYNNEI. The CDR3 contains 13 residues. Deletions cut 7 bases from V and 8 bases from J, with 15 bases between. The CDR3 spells CASTSGDTYEQFF. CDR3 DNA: TGTGCCAGCACGTCAGGGGACACCTATGAGCAGTTCTTC. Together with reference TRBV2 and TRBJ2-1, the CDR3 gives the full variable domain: EPEVTQTPSHQVTQMGQEVILRCVPISNHLYFYWYRQILGQKVEFLVSFYNNEISEKSEIFDDQFSVERPDGSNFTLKIRSTKLEDSAMYFCASTSGDTYEQFFGPGTRLTVL.

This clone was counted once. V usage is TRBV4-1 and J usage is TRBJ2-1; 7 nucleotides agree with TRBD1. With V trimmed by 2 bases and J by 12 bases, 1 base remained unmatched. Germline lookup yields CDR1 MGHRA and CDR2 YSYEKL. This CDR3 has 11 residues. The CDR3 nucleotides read TGCGCCAGCAGCCAAAACAGGGGGCAGTTCTTC. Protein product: CASSQNRGQFF.

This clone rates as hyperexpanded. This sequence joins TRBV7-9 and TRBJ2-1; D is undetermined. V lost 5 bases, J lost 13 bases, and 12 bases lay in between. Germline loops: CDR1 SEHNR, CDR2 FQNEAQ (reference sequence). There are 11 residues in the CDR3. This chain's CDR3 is CASSPLPSQFF. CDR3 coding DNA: TGTGCCAGCAGCCCCCTACCCAGCCAGTTCTTC. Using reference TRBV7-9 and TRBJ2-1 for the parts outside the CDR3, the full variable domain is DTGVSQNPRHKITKRGQNVTFRCDPISEHNRLYWYRQTLGQGPEFLTYFQNEAQLEKSRLLSDRFSAERPKGSFSTLEIQRTEQGDSAMYLCASSPLPSQFFGPGTRLTVL.

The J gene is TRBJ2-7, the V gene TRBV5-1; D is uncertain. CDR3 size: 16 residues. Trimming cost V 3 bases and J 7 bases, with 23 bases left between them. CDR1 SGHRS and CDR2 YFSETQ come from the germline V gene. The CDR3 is CASSSLLSMGAGEQYF. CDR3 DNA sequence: TGCGCCAGCAGCTCCCTCCTTTCGATGGGTGCTGGGGAGCAGTACTTC.

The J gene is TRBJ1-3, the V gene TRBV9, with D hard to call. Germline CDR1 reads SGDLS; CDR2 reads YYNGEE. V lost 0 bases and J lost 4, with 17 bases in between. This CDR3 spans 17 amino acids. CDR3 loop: CASSVGAMSVRGNTIYF. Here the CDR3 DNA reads TGTGCCAGCAGCGTAGGGGCGATGAGTGTGCGAGGAAACACCATATATTTT.

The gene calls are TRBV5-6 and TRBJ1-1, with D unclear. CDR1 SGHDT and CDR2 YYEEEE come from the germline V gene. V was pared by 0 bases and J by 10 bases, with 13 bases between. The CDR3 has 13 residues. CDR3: CASSLAGPQGAFF. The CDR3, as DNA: TGTGCCAGCAGCTTGGCTGGCCCTCAAGGAGCTTTCTTT.

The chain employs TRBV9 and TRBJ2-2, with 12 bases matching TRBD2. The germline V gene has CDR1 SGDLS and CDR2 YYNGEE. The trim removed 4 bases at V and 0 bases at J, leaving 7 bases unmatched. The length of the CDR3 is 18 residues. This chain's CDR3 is CASSPHGLAGSNTGELFF. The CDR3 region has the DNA TGTGCCAGCAGCCCTCACGGACTAGCGGGATCGAACACCGGGGAGCTGTTTTTT.

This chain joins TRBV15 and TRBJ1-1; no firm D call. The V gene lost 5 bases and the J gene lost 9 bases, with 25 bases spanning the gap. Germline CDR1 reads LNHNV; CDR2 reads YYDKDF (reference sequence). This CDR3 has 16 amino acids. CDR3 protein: CATSGPTRDGGPQAFF. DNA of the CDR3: TGTGCCACCAGCGGTCCTACCCGGGATGGAGGGCCCCAAGCTTTCTTT.

The chain's CDR3 is CASSPLPSQFF. For the CDR3, the DNA is TGTGCCAGCAGCCCCCTACCCAGCCAGTTCTTC. The chain combines TRBV7-6 with TRBJ2-1; no firm D call. This CDR3 is 11 amino acids long. CDR1 is SGHVS and CDR2 is FNYEAQ in the germline V gene. Trimming took 5 bases from V and 13 from J, leaving 12 bases between them. Combining the CDR3 with reference TRBV7-6 and TRBJ2-1 gives the whole variable domain GAGVSQSPRYKVTKRGQDVALRCDPISGHVSLYWYRQALGQGPEFLTYFNYEAQQDKSGLPNDRFSAERPEGSISTLTIQRTEQRDSAMYRCASSPLPSQFFGPGTRLTVL.

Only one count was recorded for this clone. CDR3 in DNA: TGTGCCAGCAGTAGGGGGTTGGATCAGCCCCAGCATTTT. As protein: CASSRGLDQPQHF. The gene calls are TRBV27 and TRBJ1-5; D perhaps matches TRBD1 (6 bases). Deletions cut 5 bases from V and 5 bases from J, with 10 bases between. This CDR3 has 13 residues. Germline CDR1 and CDR2: MNHEY and SMNVEV (reference sequence).

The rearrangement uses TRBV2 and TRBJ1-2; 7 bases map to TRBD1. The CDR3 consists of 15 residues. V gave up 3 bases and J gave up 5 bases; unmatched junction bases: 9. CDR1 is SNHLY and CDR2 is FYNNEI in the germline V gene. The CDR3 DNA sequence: TGTGCCAGCAGTGATTCCGGGACAGAAGTGTATGGCTACACCTTC. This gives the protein CASSDSGTEVYGYTF. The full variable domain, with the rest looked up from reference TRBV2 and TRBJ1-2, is EPEVTQTPSHQVTQMGQEVILRCVPISNHLYFYWYRQILGQKVEFLVSFYNNEISEKSEIFDDQFSVERPDGSNFTLKIRSTKLEDSAMYFCASSDSGTEVYGYTFGSGTRLTVV.

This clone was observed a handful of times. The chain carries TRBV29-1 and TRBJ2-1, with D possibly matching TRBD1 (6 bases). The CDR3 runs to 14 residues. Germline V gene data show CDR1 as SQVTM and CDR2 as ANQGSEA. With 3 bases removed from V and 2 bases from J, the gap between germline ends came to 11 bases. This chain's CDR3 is CSVETGSPYNEQFF. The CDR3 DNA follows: TGCAGCGTTGAGACAGGAAGCCCCTACAATGAGCAGTTCTTC.

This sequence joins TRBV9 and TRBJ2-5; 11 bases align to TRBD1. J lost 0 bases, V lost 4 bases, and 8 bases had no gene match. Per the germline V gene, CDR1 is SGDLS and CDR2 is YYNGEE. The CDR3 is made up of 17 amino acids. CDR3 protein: CASSPRWGQGDQETQYF. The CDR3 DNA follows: TGTGCCAGCAGCCCCCGATGGGGACAGGGGGACCAAGAGACCCAGTACTTC.

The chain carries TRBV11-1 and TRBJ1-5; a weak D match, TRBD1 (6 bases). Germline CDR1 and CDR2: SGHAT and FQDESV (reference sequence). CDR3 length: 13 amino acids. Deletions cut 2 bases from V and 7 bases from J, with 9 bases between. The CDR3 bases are TGTGCCAGCAGCTTAACGGGGGGCCAGCCCCAGCATTTT. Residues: CASSLTGGQPQHF.

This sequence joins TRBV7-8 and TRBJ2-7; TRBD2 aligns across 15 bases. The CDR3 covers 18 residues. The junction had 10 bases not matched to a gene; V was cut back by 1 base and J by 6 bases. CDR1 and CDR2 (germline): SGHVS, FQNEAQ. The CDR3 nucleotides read TGTGCCAGCAGCTTAGAGGGACTAGCGGGGGGTGCCCTCCTCGAGCAGTACTTC. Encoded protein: CASSLEGLAGGALLEQYF.

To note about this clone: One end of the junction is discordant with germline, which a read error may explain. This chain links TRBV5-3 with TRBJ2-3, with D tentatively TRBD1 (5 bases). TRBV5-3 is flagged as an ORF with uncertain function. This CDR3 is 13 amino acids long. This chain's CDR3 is CASSLARADTQYF. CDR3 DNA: TGTGCCAGCAGCTTGGCCAGGGCAGATACGCAGTATTTT.

The DNA for the CDR3 is TGTGCCAGCAGTTTCGGGAGTCAAGAGACCCAGTACTTC. Residues: CASSFGSQETQYF. V gene TRBV6-5 combines with J gene TRBJ2-5; D is perhaps TRBD2 (6 bases). This CDR3 comprises 13 residues. CDR1 and CDR2 from the germline V gene are MNHEY and SVGAGI. V lost 4 bases and J 2 bases, leaving 8 bases between the germline ends.

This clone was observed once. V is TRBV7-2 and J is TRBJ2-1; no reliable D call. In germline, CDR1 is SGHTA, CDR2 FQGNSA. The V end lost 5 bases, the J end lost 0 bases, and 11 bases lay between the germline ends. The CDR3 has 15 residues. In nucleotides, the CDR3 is TGTGCCAGCAGCGTAGAGACCGGCTCCTACAATGAGCAGTTCTTC. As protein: CASSVETGSYNEQFF.

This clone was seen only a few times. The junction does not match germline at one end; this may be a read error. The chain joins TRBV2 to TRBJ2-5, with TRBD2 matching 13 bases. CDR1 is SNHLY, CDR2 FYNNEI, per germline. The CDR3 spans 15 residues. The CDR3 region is CAITTGLAGQGTQYF. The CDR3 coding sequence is TGTGCCATCACGACGGGACTAGCGGGGCAAGGGACCCAGTACTTC.